The clone carrying this TCR beta chain was seen more than once but under ten times. Germline V lookup: CDR1 LGHDT, CDR2 YNNKEL (reference sequence). The CDR3 length is 16 residues. With 5 bases clipped from V and 8 bases from J, the junction kept 10 bases outside the gene matches. This specimen comes from a study of blood T cell repertoires in COVID-19. Study background: Acute and convalescent COVID-19 specimens originated in the United States, Italy and Spain. From T cells, B-cell-depleted T cells, or PBMCs came the material, which was cDNA or gDNA.

TCRdb's table, derived via immunoSEQ multiplex PCR, lists solely in-frame clones and lacks some. This table has over 95,000 clones, more than 80% appearing once. This chain uses TRBV3-1 (or the pseudogene TRBV3-2) with TRBJ1-6; TRBD1 matches at 9 bases. The origin of this receptor is a human donor in a cohort sampled during active COVID-19. The material sequenced was peripheral blood. CDR3 protein: CASSTTGTGWDSPLHF. Written as DNA, the CDR3 is TGTGCCAGCAGCACCACTGGGACAGGGTGGGATTCACCCCTCCACTTT.